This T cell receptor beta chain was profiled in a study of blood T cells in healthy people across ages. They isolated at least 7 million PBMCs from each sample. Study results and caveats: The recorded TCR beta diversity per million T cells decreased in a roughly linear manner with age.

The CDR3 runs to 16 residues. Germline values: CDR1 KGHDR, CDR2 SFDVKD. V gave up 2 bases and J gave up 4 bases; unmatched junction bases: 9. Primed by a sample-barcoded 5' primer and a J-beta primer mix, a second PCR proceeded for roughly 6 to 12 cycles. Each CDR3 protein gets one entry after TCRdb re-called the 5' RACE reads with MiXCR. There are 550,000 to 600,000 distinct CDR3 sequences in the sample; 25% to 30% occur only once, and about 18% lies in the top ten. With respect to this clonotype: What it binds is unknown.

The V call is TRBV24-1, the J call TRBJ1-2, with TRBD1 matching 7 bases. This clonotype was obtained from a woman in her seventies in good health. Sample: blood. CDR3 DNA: TGTGCCACCAGTGATTCAAAAGGGGGCGCCTTCTATGGCTACACCTTC. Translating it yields CATSDSKGGAFYGYTF.